These 14 T cell receptor beta chains share one sample of origin, sequenced in a study of technical replicates of blood from several donors. Sequencing used immunoSEQ multiplex PCR; TCRdb keeps in-frame clones, though not all of them. The repertoire holds approximately 85,000 clones, approximately 95% seen once, with around 0.25% in the top ten. The source material was T cells isolated from PBMCs. The receptors stem from a human donor in good health.

V and J are TRBV7-2 and TRBJ2-2; no definite D call. The CDR3 is made up of 12 amino acids. V lost 5 bases and J lost 9, with 10 bases in between. In germline, CDR1 is SGHTA, CDR2 FQGNSA. DNA of the CDR3: TGTGCCAGCAGCGCGATCGCCTGGGAGCTGTTTTTT. It is translated as CASSAIAWELFF.

This chain joins TRBV19 and TRBJ2-7; 8 bases are shared with TRBD1. The germline gives CDR1 LNHDA, CDR2 SQIVND (reference sequence). The junction had 12 bases not matched to a gene; V was cut back by 4 bases and J by 4 bases. The CDR3 covers 16 residues. The DNA for the CDR3 is TGTGCCAGTAGTAAAGCCGCCGACAGGGGCGGGTACGAGCAGTACTTC. Its translation is CASSKAADRGGYEQYF. Based on the CDR3 plus reference TRBV19 and TRBJ2-7, the full variable domain is DGGITQSPKYLFRKEGQNVTLSCEQNLNHDAMYWYRQDPGQGLRLIYYSQIVNDFQKGDIAEGYSVSREKKESFPLTVTSAQKNPTAFYLCASSKAADRGGYEQYFGPGTRLTVT.

The J gene is TRBJ1-1, the V gene TRBV5-1; D is perhaps TRBD1 (5 bases). Per germline, CDR1 SGHRS and CDR2 YFSETQ. V was pared by 0 bases and J by 3 bases, with 9 bases between. This CDR3 has 14 residues. DNA of the CDR3: TGCGCCAGCAGCTTGGGGGTAGGGGACACTGAAGCTTTCTTT. This codes for CASSLGVGDTEAFF.

The chain joins TRBV2 to TRBJ2-2, with D hard to call. V gave up 10 bases and J gave up 6 bases, with 9 bases separating them. Germline V gene lookup returns CDR1 SNHLY and CDR2 FYNNEI. The CDR3 length is 11 residues. CDR3 DNA: TGTGCCACCGCGTTCCCCGGGGAGCTGTTTTTT. Translating gives CATAFPGELFF. Together with reference TRBV2 and TRBJ2-2, the CDR3 gives the full variable domain: EPEVTQTPSHQVTQMGQEVILRCVPISNHLYFYWYRQILGQKVEFLVSFYNNEISEKSEIFDDQFSVERPDGSNFTLKIRSTKLEDSAMYFCATAFPGELFFGEGSRLTVL.

The V and J genes are TRBV4-1 and TRBJ2-4, with 9 bases aligning to TRBD1. The CDR3 is made up of 17 amino acids. Germline V gene sequence: CDR1 MGHRA, CDR2 YSYEKL. The junction had 8 bases not matched to a gene; V was cut back by 2 bases and J by 3 bases. This CDR3 is CASSQPTGGAGKNIQYF. The CDR3 DNA reads as TGCGCCAGCAGCCAACCAACAGGGGGCGCGGGCAAAAACATTCAGTACTTC.

Points on this clone: The conserved phenylalanine or tryptophan is not found at the CDR3 terminus, so this likely reflects a read error. No DNA is shown, since the ends of the CDR3 on it are uncertain; the CDR3 is the one TCRdb lists. CDR3 loop: CASSVRDKI. V and J are TRBV14 and TRBJ1-2; the DNA was not compared with TRBD1, the D call given in the table. The germline CDR1 and CDR2 sequences are SGHDN and FVKESK. Ends included, the CDR3 has 9 residues.

The gene calls are TRBV6-5 and TRBJ1-1, with 9 bases identical to TRBD1. The CDR3 loop spans 12 amino acids. In germline, CDR1 is MNHEY, CDR2 SVGAGI. V was pared by 2 bases and J by 9 bases, with 1 base of the junction left unmatched. For the CDR3, the DNA is TGTGCCAGCAGTTACGGACAGGGGAAAGCTTTCTTT. Amino acids: CASSYGQGKAFF.

This chain joins TRBV28 and TRBJ2-7; TRBD1 matches at 7 bases. V lost 6 bases, J lost 6 bases, and 5 bases stayed unmatched. The V gene's germline CDR1 is MDHEN and CDR2 SYDVKM. This CDR3 contains 12 residues. CDR3 sequence reads: CASSLQGPEQYF. CDR3 bases: TGTGCCAGCAGCTTACAGGGGCCCGAGCAGTACTTC.

The table lists this clone with a count of one. The chain employs TRBV30 and TRBJ2-5; 10 bases map to TRBD1. V lost 6 bases, J lost 1 base, and 11 bases stayed unmatched. The CDR3 sequence is 16 residues long. Germline V gene data show CDR1 as GTSNPN and CDR2 as SVGIG (reference sequence). CDR3 loop: CACHPRGQGPQETQYF. The CDR3 DNA reads as TGTGCCTGTCATCCGAGGGGACAGGGGCCCCAAGAGACCCAGTACTTC.

The chain combines TRBV7-2 with TRBJ2-6; 10 bases map to TRBD2. The CDR3 totals 18 residues. Germline V gene data show CDR1 as SGHTA and CDR2 as FQGNSA. The junction had 6 bases not matched to a gene; V was cut back by 4 bases and J by 0 bases. The CDR3 spells CASSSLAGAPSGANVLTF. CDR3 DNA: TGTGCCAGCAGCTCCCTAGCGGGAGCTCCCTCTGGGGCCAACGTCCTGACTTTC. Full variable domain (outside the CDR3, taken from reference TRBV7-2 and TRBJ2-6): GAGVSQSPSNKVTEKGKDVELRCDPISGHTALYWYRQSLGQGLEFLIYFQGNSAPDKSGLPSDRFSAERTGGSVSTLTIQRTQQEDSAVYLCASSSLAGAPSGANVLTFGAGSRLTVL.

This clone was seen a handful of times. The V call is TRBV7-9, the J call TRBJ2-7; 11 bases line up with TRBD2. The length of the CDR3 is 17 residues. Germline assignment: CDR1 SEHNR and CDR2 FQNEAQ (reference sequence). With 5 bases clipped from V and 0 bases from J, the junction kept 9 bases outside the gene matches. CDR3 amino acids: CASSPGTTSGGSYEQYF. The CDR3 DNA sequence: TGTGCCAGCAGCCCTGGGACCACTAGCGGGGGCTCCTACGAGCAGTACTTC. Filled out from reference TRBV7-9 and TRBJ2-7, the complete variable domain reads DTGVSQNPRHKITKRGQNVTFRCDPISEHNRLYWYRQTLGQGPEFLTYFQNEAQLEKSRLLSDRFSAERPKGSFSTLEIQRTEQGDSAMYLCASSPGTTSGGSYEQYFGPGTRLTVT.

This clone was seen only once. The V call is TRBV19, the J call TRBJ1-6; the match to TRBD1 covers 8 bases. Germline V gene sequence: CDR1 LNHDA, CDR2 SQIVND (reference sequence). There are 16 residues in the CDR3. V trimming: 3 bases; J trimming: 8 bases; junction bases outside the gene matches: 9. The CDR3 here is CASSMMRGTGHSPLHF. CDR3 sequence (DNA): TGTGCCAGTAGTATGATGCGCGGGACAGGCCATTCACCCCTCCACTTT.

The chain carries TRBV10-2 and TRBJ2-1, with D maybe TRBD2 (5 bases). The CDR3 has 15 amino acids. CDR1 is WSHSY and CDR2 is SAAADI in the germline V gene. V was pared by 2 bases and J by 0 bases, with 8 bases between. CDR3 DNA: TGCGCCAGCAGTGAGCAAGGACTCTCCTACAATGAGCAGTTCTTC. This gives the protein CASSEQGLSYNEQFF.

V usage is TRBV7-7 and J usage is TRBJ2-5; no definite D call. The germline CDR1 and CDR2 sequences are SSHAT and FNYEAQ (reference sequence). V was shortened by 6 bases and J by 5 bases, with 16 bases between the two germline ends. CDR3 size: 14 residues. The CDR3 here is CASRPSAVSETQYF. The CDR3 coding sequence is TGTGCCAGCAGGCCGTCTGCGGTCTCTGAGACCCAGTACTTC.